One and the same sample provided the 21 T cell receptor beta chains below, sequenced in a study of blood T cell repertoires in COVID-19. Measured with immunoSEQ multiplex PCR; TCRdb has only the in-frame clones, and not every one. Counted here are more than 150,000 clones, over 75% occurring once; the ten biggest clones make up around 15%. The sample was peripheral blood. These receptors came from a woman between 40 and 50 years old with acute or convalescent COVID-19.

The rearrangement joins TRBV29-1 to TRBJ1-2, with D tentatively TRBD1 (6 bases). The CDR3 covers 12 residues. V was pared by 3 bases and J by 7 bases, with 12 bases between. Germline V CDR1 and CDR2: SQVTM, ANQGSEA. The CDR3 loop is CSVDSGAGGYTF. CDR3 DNA: TGCAGCGTTGATTCAGGGGCGGGTGGCTACACCTTC.

This clone is a singleton in its sample. Distinct nucleotide sequences in the sample also encode this CDR3. The genes are TRBV2 and TRBJ2-3, with 8 nucleotides matching TRBD1. This CDR3 is built from 14 residues. CDR1 and CDR2 from the germline V gene are SNHLY and FYNNEI. With 4 bases clipped from V and 1 base from J, the junction kept 1 base outside the gene matches. The CDR3: CASSVQGGTDTQYF. CDR3 DNA: TGTGCCAGCAGTGTACAGGGGGGCACAGATACGCAGTATTTT.

The chain employs TRBV3-1 (or the pseudogene TRBV3-2) and TRBJ2-3; D call uncertain. V lost 5 bases, J lost 2 bases, and 11 bases lay in between. This CDR3 is 14 amino acids long. The germline CDR1 and CDR2 sequences are LGHDT and YNNKEL (reference sequence). The CDR3 nucleotides are TGTGCCAGCAGCGAGGCCTTTTCCACAGATACGCAGTATTTT. This gives the protein CASSEAFSTDTQYF.

The chain has TRBV5-8 and TRBJ1-1; 7 positions agree with TRBD1. Germline V gene lookup returns CDR1 SGHTS and CDR2 YDEGEE. The V segment lost 2 bases and the J segment 1 base; nucleotides outside the gene matches: 8. The CDR3 is 16 amino acids. CDR3 residues: CASSFHRGARNTEAFF. The CDR3 coding sequence is TGTGCCAGCAGCTTCCACAGGGGCGCTAGGAACACTGAAGCTTTCTTT.

The chain recombines TRBV29-1 with TRBJ2-6; D not resolved. V was shortened by 4 bases and J by 2 bases, with 9 bases between the two germline ends. The CDR3 is made up of 14 amino acids. Germline assignment: CDR1 SQVTM and CDR2 ANQGSEA. CDR3 DNA sequence: TGCAGCGTTGGTGGTACTACTGGGGCCAACGTCCTGACTTTC. Translated: CSVGGTTGANVLTF.

The genes are TRBV4-1 and TRBJ1-2; 9 bases line up with TRBD1. Germline CDR1 reads MGHRA; CDR2 reads YSYEKL. The CDR3 runs 19 residues. V shed 4 bases and J 0 bases; nucleotides not matched to a gene: 15. CDR3 amino acids: CASSRSGGDRARSNYGYTF. In DNA form, the CDR3 reads TGCGCCAGCAGCCGTTCGGGTGGGGACAGGGCCCGTTCTAACTATGGCTACACCTTC.

This clone has just a few counts. V and J are TRBV7-9 and TRBJ2-1; no clear D gene. Between the trimmed V and J ends, which lost 1 base and 6 bases, there was a span of 13 bases. CDR3 length: 15 amino acids. Germline V gives CDR1 SEHNR, CDR2 FQNEAQ (reference sequence). In DNA, the CDR3 is TGTGCCAGCAGCTTAGTTCCCCCAGTGTTCAATGAGCAGTTCTTC. Translated, it gives CASSLVPPVFNEQFF.

The CDR3 sequence: CASSLVSGRVSDTQYF. Here the CDR3 DNA reads TGTGCCAGCAGCCTCGTTAGCGGGAGGGTGTCAGATACGCAGTATTTT. The V call is TRBV7-8, the J call TRBJ2-3, with 11 bases lining up with TRBD2. Trimming cost V 5 bases and J 4 bases; bases outside gene matches: 8. CDR1 is SGHVS and CDR2 is FQNEAQ in the germline V gene. CDR3 length equals 16 residues.

This clone was recorded once. The gene calls are TRBV3-1 (or the pseudogene TRBV3-2) and TRBJ2-4; TRBD2 matches 8 bases. Per the germline V gene, CDR1 is LGHDT and CDR2 is YNNKEL (reference sequence). This CDR3 spans 14 amino acids. After removal of 1 base from V and 6 bases from J, the junction contained 2 bases not matched to a gene. CDR3 sequence: CASSQVGGVNIQYF. In DNA, the CDR3 is TGTGCCAGCAGCCAAGTCGGGGGGGTAAACATTCAGTACTTC.

This clone was detected once. The gene calls are TRBV6-5 and TRBJ2-5; TRBD2 aligns across 9 bases. The germline V gene encodes CDR1 MNHEY and CDR2 SVGAGI. The V gene end was trimmed by 10 bases and the J gene end by 2 bases; junction bases not matched to a gene: 5. This CDR3 contains 13 residues. The CDR3 bases are TGTGCCATAGCGGGAGCTGAACAAGAGACCCAGTACTTC. Its translation is CAIAGAEQETQYF.

The chain carries TRBV4-2 and TRBJ2-2; tentative D call: TRBD2 (6 bases). This CDR3 has 17 amino acids. Trimming cost V 4 bases and J 2 bases, with 17 bases left between them. Germline V gene lookup returns CDR1 LGHNA and CDR2 YNFKEQ. This chain's CDR3 is CASSLYIDGLNTGELFF. The CDR3 coding sequence is TGTGCCAGCAGCCTTTACATAGACGGACTAAACACCGGGGAGCTGTTTTTT.

The V and J genes are TRBV23-1 and TRBJ1-2, with no clear D. TRBV23-1 is an ORF, and what it does is uncertain. CDR3 length: 16 amino acids. Trimming cost V 0 bases and J 1 base, with 12 bases left between them. CDR3 DNA: TGCGCCAGCAGTCAATCACGGGGAGTTAATAACTATGGCTACACCTTC. Amino acids: CASSQSRGVNNYGYTF.

The chain couples TRBV4-1 to TRBJ1-6; 9 bases fit TRBD1. Germline CDR1 and CDR2: MGHRA and YSYEKL. The junction had 8 bases not matched to a gene; V was cut back by 3 bases and J by 11 bases. This CDR3 contains 15 residues. The CDR3 DNA sequence: TGCGCCAGCAGCCAGAACGGACAGGGGAGGCCACCCCTCCACTTT. This encodes CASSQNGQGRPPLHF.

This chain connects TRBV19 to TRBJ2-1; the match to TRBD2 covers 12 bases. Germline V gene data show CDR1 as LNHDA and CDR2 as SQIVND (reference sequence). V lost 3 bases and J lost 15; bases outside the gene matches: 12. This CDR3 has 15 amino acids. CDR3 sequence (DNA): TGTGCCAGTAGTATCGGAACCCAGACTAGCGGGAGCATGTTCTTC. Residues: CASSIGTQTSGSMFF.

The chain combines TRBV5-1 with TRBJ2-2, with TRBD2 matching over 8 bases. The junction had 6 bases not matched to a gene; V was cut back by 4 bases and J by 4 bases. The CDR3 is 15 amino acids. The V gene's germline CDR1 is SGHRS and CDR2 YFSETQ. The CDR3 DNA is TGCGCCAGCAGCCCGGGGGGGGTTGGCACCGGGGAGCTGTTTTTT. Translated: CASSPGGVGTGELFF. The variable domain in full, with the rest retrieved from reference TRBV5-1 and TRBJ2-2, is KAGVTQTPRYLIKTRGQQVTLSCSPISGHRSVSWYQQTPGQGLQFLFEYFSETQRNKGNFPGRFSGRQFSNSRSEMNVSTLELGDSALYLCASSPGGVGTGELFFGEGSRLTVL.

The rearrangement joins TRBV19 to TRBJ2-3; D might be TRBD2 (7 bases). CDR1 LNHDA and CDR2 SQIVND come from the germline V gene (reference sequence). The CDR3 totals 15 residues. V gave up 10 bases and J gave up 1 base, with 18 bases separating them. The DNA of the CDR3 is TGTGCCACCACGGGGGCTAGCGGAGGCACAGATACGCAGTATTTT. This gives the protein CATTGASGGTDTQYF. Full variable domain (remainder filled in from reference TRBV19 and TRBJ2-3): DGGITQSPKYLFRKEGQNVTLSCEQNLNHDAMYWYRQDPGQGLRLIYYSQIVNDFQKGDIAEGYSVSREKKESFPLTVTSAQKNPTAFYLCATTGASGGTDTQYFGPGTRLTVL.

The gene calls are TRBV7-8 and TRBJ1-4, with 7 bases fitting TRBD1. Germline V gives CDR1 SGHVS, CDR2 FQNEAQ. The CDR3 is 12 amino acids. Losses at the gene ends were 6 bases for V and 6 bases for J; bases not matched to a gene: 1. The CDR3 nucleotides read TGTGCCAGCAGAACAGGGGATGAAAAACTGTTTTTT. This sequence encodes CASRTGDEKLFF. Based on the CDR3 plus reference TRBV7-8 and TRBJ1-4, the full variable domain is GAGVSQSPRYKVAKRGQDVALRCDPISGHVSLFWYQQALGQGPEFLTYFQNEAQLDKSGLPSDRFFAERPEGSVSTLKIQRTQQEDSAVYLCASRTGDEKLFFGSGTQLSVL.

The V call is TRBV27, the J call TRBJ2-7; 11 positions agree with TRBD2. The length of the CDR3 is 14 residues. Germline loops: CDR1 MNHEY, CDR2 SMNVEV (reference sequence). The trim removed 5 bases at V and 4 bases at J, leaving 4 bases unmatched. DNA of the CDR3: TGTGCCAGCAGTCCCGGGACTAGCGGTTACGAGCAGTACTTC. Amino acids: CASSPGTSGYEQYF.

The chain recombines TRBV5-1 with TRBJ2-1; D perhaps matches TRBD2 (5 bases). The CDR3 is made up of 15 amino acids. Germline CDR1 reads SGHRS; CDR2 reads YFSETQ. Trimming left V 3 bases short and J 7 bases short, with 17 bases between. The CDR3 DNA reads TGCGCCAGCAGCTCTTCTGTGTCTAGCCCAAATGAGCAGTTCTTC. It translates to CASSSSVSSPNEQFF.

J is TRBJ1-1 and V is TRBV18; D is perhaps TRBD1 (6 bases). This CDR3 is 14 amino acids long. With 2 bases removed from V and 2 bases from J, the gap between germline ends came to 9 bases. From germline, CDR1 is KGHSH and CDR2 LQKENI. In DNA, the CDR3 is TGTGCCAGCTCACCAAGGGACATCAACACTGAAGCTTTCTTT. This codes for CASSPRDINTEAFF.

The rearrangement uses TRBV18 and TRBJ1-5; no firm D call. Germline V gives CDR1 KGHSH, CDR2 LQKENI. V shed 3 bases and J shed 0 bases, with 9 bases lying between them. The CDR3 spans 15 residues. CDR3 in amino acids: CASSPRSDSNQPQHF. The CDR3 bases are TGTGCCAGCTCACCTCGGAGTGATAGCAATCAGCCCCAGCATTTT.